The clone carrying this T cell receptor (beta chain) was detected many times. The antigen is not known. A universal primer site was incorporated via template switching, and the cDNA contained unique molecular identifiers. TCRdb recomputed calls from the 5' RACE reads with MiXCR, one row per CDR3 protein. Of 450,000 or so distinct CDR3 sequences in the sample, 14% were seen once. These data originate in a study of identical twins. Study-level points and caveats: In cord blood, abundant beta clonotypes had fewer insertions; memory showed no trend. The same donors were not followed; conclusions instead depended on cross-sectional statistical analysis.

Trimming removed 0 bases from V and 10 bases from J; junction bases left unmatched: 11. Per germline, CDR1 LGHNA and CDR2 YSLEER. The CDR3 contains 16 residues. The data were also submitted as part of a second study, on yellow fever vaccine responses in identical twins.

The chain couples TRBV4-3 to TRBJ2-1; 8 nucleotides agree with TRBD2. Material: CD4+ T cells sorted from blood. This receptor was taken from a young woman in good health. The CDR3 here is CASSQDLSGARQEQFF. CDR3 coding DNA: TGCGCCAGCAGCCAAGATCTTAGCGGGGCTCGACAGGAGCAGTTCTTC.